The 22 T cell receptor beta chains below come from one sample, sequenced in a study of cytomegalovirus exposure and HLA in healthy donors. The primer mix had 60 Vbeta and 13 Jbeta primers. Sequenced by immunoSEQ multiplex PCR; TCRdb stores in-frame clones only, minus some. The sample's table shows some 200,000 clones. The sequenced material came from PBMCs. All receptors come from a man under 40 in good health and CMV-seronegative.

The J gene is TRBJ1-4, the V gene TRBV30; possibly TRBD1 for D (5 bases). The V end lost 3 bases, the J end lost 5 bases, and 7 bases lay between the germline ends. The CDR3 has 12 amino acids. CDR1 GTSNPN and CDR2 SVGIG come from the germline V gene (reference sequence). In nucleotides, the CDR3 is TGTGCCTGGAGCGGGGGGAATGAAAAACTGTTTTTT. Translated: CAWSGGNEKLFF.

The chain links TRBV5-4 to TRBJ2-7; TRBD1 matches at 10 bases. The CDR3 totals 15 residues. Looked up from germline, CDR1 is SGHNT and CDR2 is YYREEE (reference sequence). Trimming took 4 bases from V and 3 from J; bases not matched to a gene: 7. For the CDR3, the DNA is TGTGCCAGCAGCAAAACCGGGACAGGGGACTACGAGCAGTACTTC. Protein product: CASSKTGTGDYEQYF.

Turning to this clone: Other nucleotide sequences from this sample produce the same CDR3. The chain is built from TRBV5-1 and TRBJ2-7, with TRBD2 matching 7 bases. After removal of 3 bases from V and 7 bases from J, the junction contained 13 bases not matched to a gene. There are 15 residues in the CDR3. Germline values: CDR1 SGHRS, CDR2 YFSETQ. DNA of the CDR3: TGCGCCAGCAGCTCCGGAGCGGGACCCCTGGGTGAGCAGTACTTC. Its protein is CASSSGAGPLGEQYF. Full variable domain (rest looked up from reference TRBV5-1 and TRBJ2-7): KAGVTQTPRYLIKTRGQQVTLSCSPISGHRSVSWYQQTPGQGLQFLFEYFSETQRNKGNFPGRFSGRQFSNSRSEMNVSTLELGDSALYLCASSSGAGPLGEQYFGPGTRLTVT.

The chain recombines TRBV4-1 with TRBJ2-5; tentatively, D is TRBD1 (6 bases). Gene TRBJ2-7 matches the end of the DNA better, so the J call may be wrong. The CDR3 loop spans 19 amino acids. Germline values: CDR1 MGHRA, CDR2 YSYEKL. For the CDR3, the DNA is TGCGCCAGCAGCCAAGCCGGGACACAACTTGCCCTTGGTGACTACGAGCAGTACTTC. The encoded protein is CASSQAGTQLALGDYEQYF.

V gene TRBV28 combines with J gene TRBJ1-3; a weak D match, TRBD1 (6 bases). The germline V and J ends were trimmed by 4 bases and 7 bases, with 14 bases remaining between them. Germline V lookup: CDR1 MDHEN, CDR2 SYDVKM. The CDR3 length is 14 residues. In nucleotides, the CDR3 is TGTGCCAGCAGTTCGCCCGGGCAGGGGAACACCATATATTTT. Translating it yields CASSSPGQGNTIYF. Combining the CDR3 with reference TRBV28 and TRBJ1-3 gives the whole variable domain DVKVTQSSRYLVKRTGEKVFLECVQDMDHENMFWYRQDPGLGLRLIYFSYDVKMKEKGDIPEGYSVSREKKERFSLILESASTNQTSMYLCASSSPGQGNTIYFGEGSWLTVV.

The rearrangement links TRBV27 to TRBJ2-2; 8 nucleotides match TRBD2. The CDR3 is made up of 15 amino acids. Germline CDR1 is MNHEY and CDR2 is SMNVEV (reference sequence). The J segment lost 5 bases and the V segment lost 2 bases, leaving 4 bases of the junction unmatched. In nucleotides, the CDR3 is TGTGCCAGCAGTTTACAAATAGCGGGAACCGGGGAGCTGTTTTTT. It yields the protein CASSLQIAGTGELFF.

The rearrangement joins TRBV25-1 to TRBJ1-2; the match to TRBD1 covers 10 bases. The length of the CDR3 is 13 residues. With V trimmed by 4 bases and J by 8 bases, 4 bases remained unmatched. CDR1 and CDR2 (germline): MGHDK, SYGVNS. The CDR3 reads CASSVGQGSGYTF. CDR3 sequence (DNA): TGTGCCAGCAGTGTGGGACAGGGGTCGGGCTACACCTTC.

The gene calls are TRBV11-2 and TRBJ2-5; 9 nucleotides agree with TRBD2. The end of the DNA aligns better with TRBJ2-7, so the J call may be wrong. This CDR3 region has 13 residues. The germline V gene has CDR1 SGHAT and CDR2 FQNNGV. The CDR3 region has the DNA TGTGCCAGCAGCGCTAGCGGGGAAAGCGAGCAGTACTTC. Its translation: CASSASGESEQYF.

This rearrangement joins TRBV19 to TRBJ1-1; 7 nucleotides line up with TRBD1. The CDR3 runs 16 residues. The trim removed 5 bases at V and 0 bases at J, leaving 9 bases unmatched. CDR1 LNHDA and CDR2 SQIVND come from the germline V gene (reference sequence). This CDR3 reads CASSLYWDSLNTEAFF. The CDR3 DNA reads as TGTGCCAGTAGTCTCTATTGGGACAGCCTGAACACTGAAGCTTTCTTT.

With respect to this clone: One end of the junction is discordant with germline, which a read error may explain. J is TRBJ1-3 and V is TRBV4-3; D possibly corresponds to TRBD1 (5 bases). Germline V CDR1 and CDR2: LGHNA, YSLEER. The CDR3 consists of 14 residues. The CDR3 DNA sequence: TGCGCCAGCAGACAAGAGGGGCCTGGAAACACCATATATTTT. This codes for CASRQEGPGNTIYF.

The DNA for the CDR3 is TGTGCCAGCAGTCCGTTCGGGGGCCAAGAGACCCAGTACTTC. This translates into CASSPFGGQETQYF. J is TRBJ2-5 and V is TRBV27, with D possibly TRBD2 on 6 matching bases. The length of the CDR3 is 14 residues. Trimming took 5 bases from V and 1 from J, leaving 11 bases between them. The germline V gene encodes CDR1 MNHEY and CDR2 SMNVEV (reference sequence).

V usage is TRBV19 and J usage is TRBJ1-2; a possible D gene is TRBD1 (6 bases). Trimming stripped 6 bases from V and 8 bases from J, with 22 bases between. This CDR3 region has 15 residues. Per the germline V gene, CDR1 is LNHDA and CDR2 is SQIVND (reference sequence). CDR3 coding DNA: TGTGCCAGTAGGAATGAATATTTCGGACAGAGAGGCTACACCTTC. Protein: CASRNEYFGQRGYTF.

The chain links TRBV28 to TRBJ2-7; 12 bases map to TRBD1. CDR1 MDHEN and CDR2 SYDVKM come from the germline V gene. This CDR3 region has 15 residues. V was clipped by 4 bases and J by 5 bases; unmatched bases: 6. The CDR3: CASSYPGQGADEQYF. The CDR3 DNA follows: TGTGCCAGCAGTTACCCGGGACAGGGGGCCGACGAGCAGTACTTC. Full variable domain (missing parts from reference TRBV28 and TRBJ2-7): DVKVTQSSRYLVKRTGEKVFLECVQDMDHENMFWYRQDPGLGLRLIYFSYDVKMKEKGDIPEGYSVSREKKERFSLILESASTNQTSMYLCASSYPGQGADEQYFGPGTRLTVT.

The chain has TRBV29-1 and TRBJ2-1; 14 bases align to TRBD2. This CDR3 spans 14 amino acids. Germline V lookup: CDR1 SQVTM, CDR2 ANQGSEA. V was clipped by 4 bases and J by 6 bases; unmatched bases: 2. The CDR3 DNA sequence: TGCAGCGTTGGACTAGCGGGGGGGCCCAATGAGCAGTTCTTC. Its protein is CSVGLAGGPNEQFF.

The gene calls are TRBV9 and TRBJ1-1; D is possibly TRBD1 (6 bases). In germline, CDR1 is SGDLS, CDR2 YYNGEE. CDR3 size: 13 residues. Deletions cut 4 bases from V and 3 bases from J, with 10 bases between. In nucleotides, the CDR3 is TGTGCCAGCAGCCCCCCAGGGGACACTGAAGCTTTCTTT. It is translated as CASSPPGDTEAFF.

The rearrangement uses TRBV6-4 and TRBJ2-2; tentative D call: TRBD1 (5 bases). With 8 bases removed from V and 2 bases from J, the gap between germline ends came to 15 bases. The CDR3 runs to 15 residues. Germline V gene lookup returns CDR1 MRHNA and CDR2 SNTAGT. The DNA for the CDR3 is TGTGCCAGCCGTCCTAGTTGGGGCAACACCGGGGAGCTGTTTTTT. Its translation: CASRPSWGNTGELFF.

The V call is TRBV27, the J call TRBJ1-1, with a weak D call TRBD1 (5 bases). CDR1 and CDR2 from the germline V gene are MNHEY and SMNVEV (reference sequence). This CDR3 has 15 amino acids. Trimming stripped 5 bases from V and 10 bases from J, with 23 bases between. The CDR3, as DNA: TGTGCCAGCAGTCGATGGAATCGTCACAGGTCGGGAGCTTTCTTT. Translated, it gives CASSRWNRHRSGAFF.

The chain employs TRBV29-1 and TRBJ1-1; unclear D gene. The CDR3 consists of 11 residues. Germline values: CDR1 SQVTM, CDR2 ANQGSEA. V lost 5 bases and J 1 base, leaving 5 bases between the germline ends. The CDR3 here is CSVYRNTEAFF. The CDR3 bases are TGCAGCGTTTACAGGAACACTGAAGCTTTCTTT.

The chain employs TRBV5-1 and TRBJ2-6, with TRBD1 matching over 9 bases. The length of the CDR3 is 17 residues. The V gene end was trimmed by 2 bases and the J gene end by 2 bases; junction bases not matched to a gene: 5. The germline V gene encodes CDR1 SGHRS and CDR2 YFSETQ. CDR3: CASSFTGGDAGANVLTF. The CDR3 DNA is TGCGCCAGCAGCTTCACAGGGGGCGATGCTGGGGCCAACGTCCTGACTTTC.

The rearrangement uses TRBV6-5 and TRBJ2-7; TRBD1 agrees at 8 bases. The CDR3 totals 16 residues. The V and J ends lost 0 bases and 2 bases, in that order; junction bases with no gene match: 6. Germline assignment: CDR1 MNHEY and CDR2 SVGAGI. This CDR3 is CASSYSMGQAAYEQYF. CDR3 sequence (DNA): TGTGCCAGCAGTTACTCGATGGGACAGGCGGCCTACGAGCAGTACTTC.

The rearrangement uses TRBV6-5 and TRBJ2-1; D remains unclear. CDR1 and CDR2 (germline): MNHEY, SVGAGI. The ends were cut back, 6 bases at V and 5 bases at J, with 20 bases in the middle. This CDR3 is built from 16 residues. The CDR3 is CASSYSLGLWDNEQFF. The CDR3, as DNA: TGTGCCAGCAGCTACAGTCTGGGCCTATGGGACAATGAGCAGTTCTTC.

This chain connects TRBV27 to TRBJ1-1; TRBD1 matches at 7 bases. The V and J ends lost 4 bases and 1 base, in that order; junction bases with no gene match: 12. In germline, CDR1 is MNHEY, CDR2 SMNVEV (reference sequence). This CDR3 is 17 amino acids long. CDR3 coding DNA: TGTGCCAGCAGTTCCGACAGGGAAAGGTTTACGAACACTGAAGCTTTCTTT. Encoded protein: CASSSDRERFTNTEAFF.